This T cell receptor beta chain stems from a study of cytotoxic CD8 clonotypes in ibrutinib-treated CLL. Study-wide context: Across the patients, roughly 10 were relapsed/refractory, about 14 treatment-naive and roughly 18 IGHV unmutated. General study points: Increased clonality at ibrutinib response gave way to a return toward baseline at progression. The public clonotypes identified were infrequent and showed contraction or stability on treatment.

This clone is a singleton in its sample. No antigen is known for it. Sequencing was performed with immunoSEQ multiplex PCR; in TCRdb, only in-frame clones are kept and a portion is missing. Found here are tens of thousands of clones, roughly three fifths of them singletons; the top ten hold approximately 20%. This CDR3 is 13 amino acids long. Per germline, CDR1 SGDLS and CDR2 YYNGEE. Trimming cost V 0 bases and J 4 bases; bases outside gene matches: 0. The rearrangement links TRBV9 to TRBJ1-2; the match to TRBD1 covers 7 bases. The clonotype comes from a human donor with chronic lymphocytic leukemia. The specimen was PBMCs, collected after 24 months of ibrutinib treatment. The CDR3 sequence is CASSVAGGYGYTF. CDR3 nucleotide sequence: TGTGCCAGCAGCGTAGCAGGGGGCTATGGCTACACCTTC.